This TCR beta chain was identified in a study of OX40 agonist ivuxolimab in advanced cancers. Study details: Recorded diagnoses for dose-escalation patients were hepatocellular carcinoma, melanoma, renal cell or head and neck cancer. Study-level results: Also present in some nonresponders was a low level of normalized T-cell clonal expansion. Compared with CD4+, CD8+ T cells on average had more expanded clones.

CDR3 length: 19 residues. V lost 5 bases to trimming and J lost 2 bases, with 26 bases between them. From germline, CDR1 is SGHTA and CDR2 FQGTGA. As regards this clone: Its cognate antigen is unknown.

This table comes from immunoSEQ multiplex PCR, and its TCRdb copy is limited to in-frame clones, with some not included. The table lists tens of thousands of clones, more than 75% of them singletons. This chain connects TRBV7-3 to TRBJ2-3; D could derive from TRBD1 or TRBD2 (5 bases each). The origin of this receptor is an adult with an advanced solid tumor such as melanoma, head and neck, liver or kidney cancer. The input for sequencing was CD4+ or CD8+ T cells sorted from blood, taken in a trial of the OX40 agonist ivuxolimab. The CDR3 region is CASSQRIPNGTEDTDTQYF. The CDR3, as DNA: TGTGCCAGCAGCCAGCGTATACCAAACGGGACGGAAGACACAGATACGCAGTATTTT.